Sequencing of this T cell receptor beta chain was carried out in a study of cytomegalovirus exposure and HLA in healthy donors. Findings and limits, study-wide: Most TCR sequences showed up rarely, but some public TCRs showed up in many donors. Segments of the TCR beta V type were, in most cases, productive about 87% or about 30% of the time in an earlier analysis. High sensitivity and specificity were reportedly achieved when the classifier diagnosed cytomegalovirus status.

Concerning this clone: Antigen specificity is unknown. The junction and the germline gene differ at one end; a read error may be behind it.

The CDR3 spans 16 residues. Looked up from germline, CDR1 is SEHNR and CDR2 is FQNEAQ (reference sequence). Each donor's status was that of a healthy bone marrow donor. Primers for the PCR totalled 60 Vbeta and 13 Jbeta. The method was immunoSEQ multiplex PCR; TCRdb's version includes in-frame clones alone and lacks a portion of them. Among about 160,000 clones, 75% to 90% were seen once, and the ten largest hold about 4.3%. This receptor was identified in a man aged 25 to 40 in good health and CMV-seronegative. What was sequenced was PBMCs. J is TRBJ1-4 and V is TRBV7-9, with 9 bases identical to TRBD1. In DNA, the CDR3 is TGTTCCAGCAGCCGACCTCGACAGGGGGTGAATGAAAAACTGTTTTTT. Translated: CSSSRPRQGVNEKLFF.